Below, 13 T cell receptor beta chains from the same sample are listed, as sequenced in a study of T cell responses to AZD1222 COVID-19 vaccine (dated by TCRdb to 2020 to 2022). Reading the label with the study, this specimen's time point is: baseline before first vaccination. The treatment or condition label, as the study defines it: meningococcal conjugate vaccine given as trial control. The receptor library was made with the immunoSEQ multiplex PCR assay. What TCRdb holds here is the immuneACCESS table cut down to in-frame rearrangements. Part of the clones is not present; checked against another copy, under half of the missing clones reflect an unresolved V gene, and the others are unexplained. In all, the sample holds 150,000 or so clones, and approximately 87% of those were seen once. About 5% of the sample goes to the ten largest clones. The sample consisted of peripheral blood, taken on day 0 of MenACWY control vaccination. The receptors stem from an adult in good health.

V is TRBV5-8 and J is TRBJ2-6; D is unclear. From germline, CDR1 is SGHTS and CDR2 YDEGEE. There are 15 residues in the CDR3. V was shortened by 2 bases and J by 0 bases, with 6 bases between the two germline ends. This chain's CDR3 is CASSFRVSGANVLTF. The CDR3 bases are TGTGCCAGCAGCTTTCGGGTCTCTGGGGCCAACGTCCTGACTTTC. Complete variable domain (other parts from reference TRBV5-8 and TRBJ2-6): EAGVTQSPTHLIKTRGQQATLRCSPISGHTSVYWYQQALGLGLQFLLWYDEGEERNRGNFPPRFSGRQFPNYSSELNVNALELEDSALYLCASSFRVSGANVLTFGAGSRLTVL.

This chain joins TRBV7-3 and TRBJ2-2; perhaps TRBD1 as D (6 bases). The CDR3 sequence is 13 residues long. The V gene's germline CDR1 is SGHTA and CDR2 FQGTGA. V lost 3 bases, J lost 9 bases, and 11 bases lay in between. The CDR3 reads CASSFQGSRELFF. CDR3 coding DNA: TGTGCCAGCAGCTTCCAGGGGTCAAGGGAGCTGTTTTTT. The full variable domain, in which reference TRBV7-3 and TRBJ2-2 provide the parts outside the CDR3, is GAGVSQTPSNKVTEKGKYVELRCDPISGHTALYWYRQSLGQGPEFLIYFQGTGAADDSGLPNDRFFAVRPEGSVSTLKIQRTERGDSAVYLCASSFQGSRELFFGEGSRLTVL.

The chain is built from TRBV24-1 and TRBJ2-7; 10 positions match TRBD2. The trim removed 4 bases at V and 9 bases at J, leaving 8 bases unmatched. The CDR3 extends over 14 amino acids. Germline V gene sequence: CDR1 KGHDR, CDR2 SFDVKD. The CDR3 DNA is TGTGCCACCAGTGAGGCTAGCGGGAGATCTCGGCAGTACTTC. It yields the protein CATSEASGRSRQYF.

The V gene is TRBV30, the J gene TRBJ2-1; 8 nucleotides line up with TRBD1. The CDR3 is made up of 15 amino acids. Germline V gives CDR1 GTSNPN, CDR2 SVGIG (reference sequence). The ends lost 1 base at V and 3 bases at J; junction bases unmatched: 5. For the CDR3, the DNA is TGTGCCTGGAGTGAGAACAGGGGGATCTACAATGAGCAGTTCTTC. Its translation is CAWSENRGIYNEQFF.

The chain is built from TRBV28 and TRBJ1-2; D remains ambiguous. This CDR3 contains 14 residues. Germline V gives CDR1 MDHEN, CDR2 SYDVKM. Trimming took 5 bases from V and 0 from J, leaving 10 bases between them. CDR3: CASSLLTPNYGYTF. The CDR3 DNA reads TGTGCCAGCAGTCTACTCACTCCTAACTATGGCTACACCTTC.

The CDR3 region is CASRGRGRTDTQYF. For the CDR3, the DNA is TGCGCCAGCCGAGGTCGGGGGCGCACAGATACGCAGTATTTT. V gene TRBV5-1 combines with J gene TRBJ2-3, with D perhaps assigned TRBD1 or TRBD2 (6 bases each). V gave up 7 bases and J gave up 1 base, with 13 bases separating them. The length of the CDR3 is 14 residues. CDR1 is SGHRS and CDR2 is YFSETQ in the germline V gene.

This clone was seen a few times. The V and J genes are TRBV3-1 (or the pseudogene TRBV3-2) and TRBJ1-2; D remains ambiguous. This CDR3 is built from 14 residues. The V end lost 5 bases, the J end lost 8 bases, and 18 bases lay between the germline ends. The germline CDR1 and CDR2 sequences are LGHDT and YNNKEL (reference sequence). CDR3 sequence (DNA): TGTGCCAGCAGCGCACCGGCGGAGGAAGAGGGCTACACCTTC. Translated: CASSAPAEEEGYTF.

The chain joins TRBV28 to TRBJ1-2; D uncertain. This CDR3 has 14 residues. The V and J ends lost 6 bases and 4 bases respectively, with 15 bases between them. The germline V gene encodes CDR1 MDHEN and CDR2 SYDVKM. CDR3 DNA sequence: TGTGCCAGCAGCCCCATGAGGCATGGCTATGGCTACACCTTC. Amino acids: CASSPMRHGYGYTF.

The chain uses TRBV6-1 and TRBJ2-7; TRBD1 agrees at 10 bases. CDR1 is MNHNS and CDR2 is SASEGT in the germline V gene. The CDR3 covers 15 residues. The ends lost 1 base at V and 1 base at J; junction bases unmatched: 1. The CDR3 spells CASSEVGQGSYEQYV. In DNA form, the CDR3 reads TGTGCCAGCAGTGAAGTGGGACAGGGGTCCTACGAGCAGTACGTC.

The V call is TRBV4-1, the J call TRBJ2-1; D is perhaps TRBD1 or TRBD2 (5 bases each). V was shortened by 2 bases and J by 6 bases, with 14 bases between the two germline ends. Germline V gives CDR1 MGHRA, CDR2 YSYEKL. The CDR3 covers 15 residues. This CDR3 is CASSQWVRGRNEQFF. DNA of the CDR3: TGCGCCAGCAGCCAATGGGTGAGGGGCCGCAATGAGCAGTTCTTC.

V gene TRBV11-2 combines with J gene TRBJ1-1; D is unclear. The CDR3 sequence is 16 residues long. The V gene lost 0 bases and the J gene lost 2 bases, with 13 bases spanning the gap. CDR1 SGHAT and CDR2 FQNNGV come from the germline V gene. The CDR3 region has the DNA TGTGCCAGCAGCTTAGATGGTGGGGTGAAAAACACTGAAGCTTTCTTT. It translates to CASSLDGGVKNTEAFF.

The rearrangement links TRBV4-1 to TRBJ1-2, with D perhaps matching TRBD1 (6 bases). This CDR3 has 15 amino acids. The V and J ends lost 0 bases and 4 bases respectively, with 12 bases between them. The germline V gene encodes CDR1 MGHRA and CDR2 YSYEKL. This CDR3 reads CASSQDQGGGYGYTF. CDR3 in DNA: TGCGCCAGCAGCCAAGATCAAGGGGGTGGCTATGGCTACACCTTC.

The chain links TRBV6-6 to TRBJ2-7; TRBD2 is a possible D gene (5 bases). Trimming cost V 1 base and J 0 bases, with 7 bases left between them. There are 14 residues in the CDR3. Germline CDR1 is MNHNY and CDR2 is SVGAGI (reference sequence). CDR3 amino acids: CASSYYGSSYEQYV. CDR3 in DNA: TGTGCCAGCAGTTACTATGGGAGCTCCTACGAGCAGTACGTC.